The next 15 T cell receptor beta chains were all read from a single sample in a study of blood T cell repertoires in COVID-19. Here immunoSEQ multiplex PCR was the method, and the copy in TCRdb shows in-frame clones only, minus some. The sample includes around 370,000 clones, approximately 90% of them seen just once. Source material: PBMCs or T cells enriched from blood (not recorded which). The receptor set was obtained from a woman aged 18-30 years who had recovered from COVID-19.

The chain couples TRBV24-1 to TRBJ1-5, with D unresolved. Germline V gene data show CDR1 as KGHDR and CDR2 as SFDVKD. With 1 base removed from V and 9 bases from J, the gap between germline ends came to 12 bases. This CDR3 has 14 residues. The CDR3 region has the DNA TGTGCCACCAGTGATTTCTCCAGCGCGTCGCCCCAGCATTTT. It is translated as CATSDFSSASPQHF.

The chain is built from TRBV18 and TRBJ2-5, with D perhaps matching TRBD1 (6 bases). Germline CDR1 KGHSH, CDR2 LQKENI. Trimming left V 3 bases short and J 4 bases short, with 15 bases between. CDR3 size: 15 residues. The CDR3 DNA sequence: TGTGCCAGCTCACCCCGGGACACTATTGCAGAGACCCAGTACTTC. Translation: CASSPRDTIAETQYF.

The V and J genes are TRBV14 and TRBJ2-7; 7 bases line up with TRBD1. V shed 3 bases and J 6 bases; nucleotides not matched to a gene: 5. Germline CDR1 SGHDN, CDR2 FVKESK. The CDR3 consists of 13 residues. CDR3 region: CASSQTGFSEQYF. The CDR3 DNA reads TGTGCCAGCAGCCAGACAGGGTTTAGCGAGCAGTACTTC.

The gene calls are TRBV14 and TRBJ1-1; the D gene is possibly TRBD1 (5 bases). Trimming removed 4 bases from V and 7 bases from J, with 16 bases in between. Germline lookup yields CDR1 SGHDN and CDR2 FVKESK. The CDR3 has 14 residues. The CDR3 sequence is CASSRVAGHNEAFF. The CDR3 region has the DNA TGTGCCAGCAGCCGGGTTGCGGGGCATAATGAAGCTTTCTTT.

The chain combines TRBV18 with TRBJ1-1, with 7 bases identical to TRBD1. The V gene's germline CDR1 is KGHSH and CDR2 LQKENI. The V and J ends lost 3 bases and 0 bases, in that order; junction bases with no gene match: 7. This CDR3 is 16 amino acids long. The DNA of the CDR3 is TGTGCCAGCTCACCGACGAAGGGACAGATGAACACTGAAGCTTTCTTT. This translates into CASSPTKGQMNTEAFF. Using reference TRBV18 and TRBJ1-1 for the parts outside the CDR3, the full variable domain is NAGVMQNPRHLVRRRGQEARLRCSPMKGHSHVYWYRQLPEEGLKFMVYLQKENIIDESGMPKERFSAEFPKEGPSILRIQQVVRGDSAAYFCASSPTKGQMNTEAFFGQGTRLTVV.

The rearrangement joins TRBV3-1 (or the pseudogene TRBV3-2) to TRBJ1-2; 7 bases match TRBD1. The CDR3 covers 16 residues. The germline gives CDR1 LGHDT, CDR2 YNNKEL (reference sequence). Trimming removed 3 bases from V and 4 bases from J; junction bases left unmatched: 11. This chain's CDR3 is CASSHQGVPLGYGYTF. DNA for the CDR3: TGTGCCAGCAGCCATCAGGGGGTTCCGTTAGGCTATGGCTACACCTTC.

The chain's CDR3 is CASSGEGGRNTEAFF. CDR3 in DNA: TGCGCCAGCAGCGGGGAGGGGGGTCGGAACACTGAAGCTTTCTTT. The chain has TRBV5-1 and TRBJ1-1; TRBD1 is a possible D gene (6 bases). CDR3 length: 15 residues. The germline gives CDR1 SGHRS, CDR2 YFSETQ. The V and J ends lost 4 bases and 1 base respectively, with 14 bases between them.

This chain links TRBV29-1 with TRBJ2-1; D is possibly TRBD1 (6 bases). Deletions cut 3 bases from V and 5 bases from J, with 11 bases between. Looked up from germline, CDR1 is SQVTM and CDR2 is ANQGSEA. This CDR3 region has 13 residues. The chain's CDR3 is CSVEGRGDNEQFF. DNA of the CDR3: TGCAGCGTTGAGGGCAGGGGCGACAATGAGCAGTTCTTC.

The chain carries TRBV5-6 and TRBJ1-2; TRBD1 might be the D (6 bases). Germline-derived CDR1 and CDR2 are SGHDT and YYEEEE. V gave up 2 bases and J gave up 6 bases, with 11 bases separating them. The CDR3 loop spans 13 amino acids. The CDR3 loop is CASSFNRDNGYTF. The CDR3 region has the DNA TGTGCCAGCAGCTTTAACAGGGATAATGGCTACACCTTC.

The CDR3, as DNA: TGTGCCAGCAAGGCAGGGGGACAGCCCCAGCATTTT. It is translated as CASKAGGQPQHF. The chain combines TRBV2 with TRBJ1-5; TRBD1 agrees at 7 bases. V lost 7 bases, J lost 7 bases, and 4 bases stayed unmatched. The CDR3 contains 12 residues. CDR1 SNHLY and CDR2 FYNNEI come from the germline V gene.

Note on this clone: This may stem from a read error, because a much larger clone lies one nucleotide away. CDR3 region: CASSLGQNTEAFF. The CDR3 nucleotides are TGTGCCAGCAGCTTAGGACAGAACACTGAAGCTTTCTTT. The chain joins TRBV13 to TRBJ1-1; D is ambiguous. The CDR3 runs 13 residues. Between the trimmed V and J ends, which lost 0 bases and 1 base, there was a span of 3 bases. Per the germline V gene, CDR1 is PRHDT and CDR2 is FYEKMQ (reference sequence).

V and J are TRBV4-1 and TRBJ1-4, with 7 bases matching TRBD1. V lost 1 base to trimming and J lost 8 bases; unmatched junction nucleotides: 13. This CDR3 is 17 amino acids long. Germline CDR1 MGHRA, CDR2 YSYEKL. The CDR3 DNA reads as TGCGCCAGCAGCCAAGTACTTACCGGGACAGAAAGGGAAAAACTGTTTTTT. As protein: CASSQVLTGTEREKLFF.

In DNA form, the CDR3 reads TGTGCCAGCAGACGCCGACAGGCTTATGGCTACACCTTC. It translates to CASRRRQAYGYTF. The rearrangement links TRBV6-5 to TRBJ1-2; a possible D gene is TRBD1 (6 bases). With 6 bases removed from V and 5 bases from J, the gap between germline ends came to 13 bases. The CDR3 is made up of 13 amino acids. Germline V gene lookup returns CDR1 MNHEY and CDR2 SVGAGI.

This chain uses TRBV5-1 with TRBJ1-4; D gene ambiguous. Trimming took 0 bases from V and 0 from J, leaving 6 bases between them. The CDR3 spans 15 residues. CDR1 and CDR2 from the germline V gene are SGHRS and YFSETQ. The CDR3 bases are TGCGCCAGCAGCTTGGCCTATGCAACTAATGAAAAACTGTTTTTT. Protein sequence: CASSLAYATNEKLFF.

The gene calls are TRBV7-2 and TRBJ2-5; a weak D match, TRBD1 (5 bases). This CDR3 is 14 amino acids long. The germline V gene has CDR1 SGHTA and CDR2 FQGNSA. Trimming cost V 1 base and J 5 bases, with 11 bases left between them. DNA for the CDR3: TGTGCCAGCAGCTTAGGGTCAGGGTTGGAGACCCAGTACTTC. This gives the protein CASSLGSGLETQYF.